The rows below give T cell receptor beta chains drawn from one sample of a study of CD8+CD57+ T cells in acquired aplastic anemia. Via MiXCR, TCRdb re-called the reads, giving one row per CDR3 protein. The sample carries about 180,000 distinct CDR3 sequences, about 50% recorded once. Material for sequencing was sorted CD4+, CD8+, or CD8+CD57+ T cells (not recorded which) from PBMCs. Receptors originate from a human donor with aplastic anemia. CDR3s include the opening cysteine and the closing phenylalanine or tryptophan. Fields, in order: D gene, CDR3 length, clone size, J gene, V gene, CDR3 protein, CDR3 DNA. The D gene is left open where the match is weak. The size field is filled for only some rows; it gives once, few, many or a size class.

.,12,.,TRBJ1-1,TRBV7-9,CASSRDLGGAFF,TGTGCCAGCAGTCGGGACCTAGGGGGAGCTTTCTTT
.,16,.,TRBJ1-1,TRBV11-1,CASSLTSPLGNTEAFF,TGTGCCAGCAGCTTAACGAGTCCTTTGGGGAACACTGAAGCTTTCTTT
.,15,.,TRBJ2-7,TRBV2,CASSEQDMPPYEQYF,TGTGCCAGCAGTGAACAGGACATGCCTCCCTACGAGCAGTACTTC
.,16,.,TRBJ2-7,TRBV5-5,CASSLQIGQTYYEQYF,TGTGCCAGCAGCTTGCAAATCGGGCAGACTTACTACGAGCAGTACTTC
TRBD1,14,.,TRBJ2-2,TRBV10-3,CATSGTGNTGELFF,TGTGCCACCTCTGGGACAGGGAACACCGGGGAGCTGTTTTTT
.,14,.,TRBJ1-2,TRBV24-1,CATSASGGNYGYTF,TGTGCCACCAGTGCCTCAGGCGGCAACTATGGCTACACCTTC
.,16,.,TRBJ1-1,TRBV7-2,CASSPSASGGNTEAFF,TGTGCCAGCAGCCCTTCGGCTAGCGGGGGGAACACTGAAGCTTTCTTT
.,14,once,TRBJ1-2,TRBV15,CATSREAGYYGYTF,TGTGCCACCAGCAGAGAGGCAGGGTATTATGGCTACACCTTC
TRBD1,12,few,TRBJ2-7,TRBV19,CASKTGRDEQYF,TGTGCCAGTAAGACAGGGCGCGACGAGCAGTACTTC
.,14,.,TRBJ2-3,TRBV20-1,CSALGSRLTDTQYF,TGCAGTGCCCTGGGGAGTCGACTCACAGATACGCAGTATTTT
TRBD2,13,.,TRBJ2-7,TRBV29-1,CSVVLAGTYEQYF,TGCAGCGTTGTCCTAGCGGGAACCTACGAGCAGTACTTC
.,13,.,TRBJ1-1,TRBV7-2,CASSLSRNTKAFF,TGTGCCAGCAGCTTATCAAGGAACACTAAAGCTTTCTTT
TRBD1,15,once,TRBJ2-3,TRBV11-1,CASSSGTGQPDMQYF,TGTGCCAGCAGCTCCGGGACAGGGCAACCAGATATGCAGTATTTT
TRBD1,16,.,TRBJ1-1,TRBV5-1,CASSGGQGSLNTEAFF,TGCGCCAGCAGCGGGGGACAGGGATCACTGAACACTGAAGCTTTCTTT
.,15,.,TRBJ1-1,TRBV2,CASSELERQVAEAFF,TGTGCCAGCAGTGAACTTGAAAGGCAAGTCGCTGAAGCTTTCTTT
TRBD2,15,.,TRBJ2-7,TRBV24-1,CASSHRLARSYEQYF,TGTGCCAGCAGTCATCGACTAGCGCGTTCCTACGAGCAGTACTTC
.,14,few,TRBJ1-4,TRBV24-1,CATAEGATNEELFF,TGTGCCACCGCTGAGGGTGCAACTAATGAAGAACTGTTTTTT
.,15,.,TRBJ1-1,TRBV29-1,CSVPRDGAGGTEAFF,TGCAGCGTCCCACGGGACGGAGCCGGTGGCACTGAAGCTTTCTTT
.,15,.,TRBJ1-6,TRBV20-1,CSAQVGEGLRSPLHF,TGCAGTGCTCAGGTCGGGGAGGGACTTCGGTCACCCCTCCACTTT
.,17,.,TRBJ1-2,TRBV7-8,CASSLSPRGLADYGYTF,TGTGCCAGCAGCTTATCACCGAGGGGACTGGCTGACTATGGCTACACCTTC
TRBD1,14,.,TRBJ1-1,TRBV2,CASIFRQGRTEAFF,TGTGCCAGCATTTTTCGACAGGGAAGAACTGAAGCTTTCTTT
.,16,many,TRBJ2-1,TRBV11-1,CASSLGSGQGYNEQFF,TGTGCCAGCAGCTTAGGGTCAGGTCAAGGCTACAATGAGCAGTTCTTC
TRBD2,15,.,TRBJ2-3,TRBV6-1,CASSPGTITADTQYF,TGTGCCAGCAGTCCCGGGACTATTACTGCAGATACGCAGTATTTT
TRBD2,14,many,TRBJ2-3,TRBV19,CASSMGGDTDTQYF,TGTGCCAGCAGTATGGGGGGGGACACAGATACGCAGTATTTT
.,12,few,TRBJ2-7,TRBV29-1,CSADYRGGPQYF,TGCAGCGCCGATTACCGTGGGGGGCCGCAGTACTTC
.,17,many,TRBJ1-3,TRBV5-1,CASSLRAGAESGNTIYF,TGCGCCAGCAGCTTGAGAGCAGGGGCCGAGTCTGGAAACACCATATATTTT
.,13,.,TRBJ1-2,TRBV29-1,CSEKRQRGYGYTF,TGCAGCGAGAAAAGACAGAGGGGCTATGGCTACACCTTC
TRBD1,16,.,TRBJ1-4,TRBV6-1,CASSLTQDRVPAKLFF,TGTGCCAGCAGTCTGACTCAGGACAGGGTTCCAGCAAAACTGTTTTTT
.,14,.,TRBJ1-2,TRBV4-1,CASSQERFRDGYTF,TGCGCCAGCAGCCAAGAGAGATTCCGGGATGGCTACACCTTC
.,13,.,TRBJ2-5,TRBV7-2,CASSRPGLETQYF,TGTGCCAGCAGCCGACCGGGACTCGAGACCCAGTACTTC
.,13,.,TRBJ2-5,TRBV27,CASSYRGTRAQYF,TGTGCCAGCAGTTACCGGGGGACAAGGGCCCAGTACTTC
.,16,.,TRBJ2-1,TRBV4-1,CASSQDFEGVFNEQFF,TGCGCCAGCAGCCAAGATTTCGAGGGGGTCTTCAATGAGCAGTTCTTC
TRBD1,16,many,TRBJ2-3,TRBV5-1,CASSLVNRGATDTQYF,TGCGCCAGCAGCTTGGTGAACAGGGGGGCCACAGATACGCAGTATTTT
TRBD1,16,many,TRBJ2-7,TRBV14,CASSYLPRDRGHEQYF,TGTGCCAGCAGCTACTTACCACGGGACAGGGGCCACGAGCAGTACTTC
.,13,many,TRBJ1-4,TRBV2,CASSELRMEKLFF,TGTGCCAGCAGTGAGCTGAGGATGGAAAAACTGTTTTTT
TRBD1,14,.,TRBJ2-7,TRBV4-1,CASSQADRAYEQYF,TGCGCCAGCAGCCAAGCTGACAGGGCCTACGAGCAGTACTTC
.,14,.,TRBJ1-2,TRBV25-1,CASSDPTPSYGYTF,TGTGCCAGCAGTGATCCTACGCCGTCCTATGGCTACACCTTC
TRBD2,13,.,TRBJ2-4,TRBV20-1,CGVRDSGGNIQYF,TGCGGTGTTAGAGACAGCGGGGGAAACATTCAGTACTTC
.,11,many,TRBJ1-2,TRBV20-1,CSAREYEGYTF,TGCAGTGCTAGGGAGTATGAGGGCTACACCTTC
.,14,.,TRBJ2-5,TRBV20-1,CSARGKTDQETQYF,TGCAGTGCTAGAGGAAAAACGGACCAAGAGACCCAGTACTTC
TRBD1,14,.,TRBJ2-3,TRBV30,CAWSPGQGADTQYF,TGTGCCTGGAGCCCGGGACAGGGGGCAGATACGCAGTATTTT
TRBD1,14,many,TRBJ1-4,TRBV3-1,CASSRRQGTEKLFF,TGTGCCAGCAGCCGGAGACAGGGTACCGAAAAACTGTTTTTT
TRBD1,16,.,TRBJ2-3,TRBV7-3,CASSPTGGEGTDTQYF,TGTGCCAGCAGCCCTACAGGGGGTGAGGGCACAGATACGCAGTATTTT
.,14,many,TRBJ1-4,TRBV7-9,CASSPRPGNEKLFF,TGTGCCAGCAGCCCCCGTCCAGGGAATGAAAAACTGTTTTTT
.,13,.,TRBJ1-3,TRBV24-1,CATSDSPGNTIYF,TGTGCCACCAGTGATTCTCCCGGGAACACCATATATTTT
.,15,many,TRBJ2-2,TRBV7-2,CASSGQSSNTGELFF,TGTGCCAGCAGCGGACAGTCATCGAACACCGGGGAGCTGTTTTTT
TRBD1,17,.,TRBJ1-2,TRBV6-1,CASRSGGQDLANYGYTF,TGTGCCAGCAGATCAGGGGGCCAGGATTTAGCTAACTATGGCTACACCTTC
.,16,.,TRBJ2-5,TRBV6-1,CASSAIGTGKKETQYF,TGTGCCAGCAGCGCGATAGGGACGGGGAAAAAAGAGACCCAGTACTTC
TRBD1,16,.,TRBJ1-3,TRBV6-2/TRBV6-3,CASGYPRGPSGNTIYF,TGTGCCAGCGGTTACCCCAGGGGGCCGAGTGGAAACACCATATATTTT
TRBD2,17,.,TRBJ2-5,TRBV18,CASSALAGILKGETQYF,TGTGCCAGCTCAGCACTAGCGGGGATCCTAAAAGGGGAGACCCAGTACTTC
TRBD2,12,few,TRBJ2-7,TRBV19,CASKGGGYEQYF,TGTGCCAGTAAGGGCGGGGGCTACGAGCAGTACTTC
TRBD2,15,.,TRBJ2-1,TRBV19,CASSERLAGSNEQFF,TGTGCCAGTAGTGAGCGACTAGCGGGGAGTAATGAGCAGTTCTTC
.,16,.,TRBJ2-2,TRBV5-1,CASSLQGYLNTGEPFF,TGCGCCAGCAGCTTACAGGGTTATCTGAACACCGGGGAGCCGTTTTTT
.,13,many,TRBJ1-5,TRBV4-1,CASSQGVGGPQHF,TGCGCCAGCAGCCAAGGTGTAGGAGGGCCCCAGCATTTT
.,18,.,TRBJ2-3,TRBV4-2,CASSQKGGNQGSTDTQYF,TGTGCCAGCAGCCAAAAGGGGGGGAATCAAGGCTCCACAGATACGCAGTATTTT
TRBD2,14,few,TRBJ2-7,TRBV10-2,CASSEGGVDYEQYF,TGCGCCAGCAGTGAGGGGGGGGTGGACTACGAGCAGTACTTC
.,15,many,TRBJ2-6,TRBV6-5,CATRDANSGANVLTF,TGTGCCACCCGGGACGCGAACTCTGGGGCCAACGTCCTGACTTTC